What follows is one TCR beta chain and its context. Its antigen is unknown. This specimen belongs to a study of cytomegalovirus exposure and HLA in healthy donors. The CDR3 spans 16 residues. V lost 5 bases and J lost 7; bases outside the gene matches: 10. CDR1 and CDR2 from the germline V gene are LGHNA and YNFKEQ. A multiplex PCR was run with 60 Vbeta primers and 13 Jbeta primers. Repertoires were generated with immunoSEQ multiplex PCR, while TCRdb's copy carries only in-frame clones and drops some. The ten most abundant clones cover approximately 1% of a sample with 110,000 to 150,000 clones. Study outcomes and limitations: Differences between HLA loci emerged in a later analysis of TCR association rates, with DRB1 most and HLA-C fewest. Most of the CMV-associated TCR beta chains (in a later analysis) appeared to be HLA-restricted. Later on, a genetic analysis was performed. It linked a missense variant in DCLRE1C with V- and J-gene trimming of TCR beta.

The genes are TRBV4-2 and TRBJ2-1; 11 bases agree with TRBD2. The specimen sequenced was PBMCs. This clonotype originated in a male donor in good health and CMV-seronegative. CDR3 DNA sequence: TGTGCCAGCAGCTCCTTAGCGGGAGGGCCCGGGAATGAGCAGTTCTTC. It is translated as CASSSLAGGPGNEQFF.